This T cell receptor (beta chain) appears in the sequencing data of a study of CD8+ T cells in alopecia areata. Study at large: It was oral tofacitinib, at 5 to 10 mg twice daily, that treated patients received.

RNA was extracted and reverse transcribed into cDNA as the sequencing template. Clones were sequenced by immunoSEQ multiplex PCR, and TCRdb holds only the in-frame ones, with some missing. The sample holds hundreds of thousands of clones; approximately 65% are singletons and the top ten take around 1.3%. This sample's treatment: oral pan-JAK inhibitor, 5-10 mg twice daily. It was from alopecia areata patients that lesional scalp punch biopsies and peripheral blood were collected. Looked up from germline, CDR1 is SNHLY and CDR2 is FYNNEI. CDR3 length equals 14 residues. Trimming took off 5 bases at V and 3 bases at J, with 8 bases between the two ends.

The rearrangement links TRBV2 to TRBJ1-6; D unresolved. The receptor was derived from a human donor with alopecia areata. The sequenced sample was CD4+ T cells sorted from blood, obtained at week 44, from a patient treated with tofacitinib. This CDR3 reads CASSLDGYNSPLHF. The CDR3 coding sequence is TGTGCCAGCAGTCTCGACGGCTATAATTCACCCCTCCACTTT.